This entry features one TCR beta chain sequence. The data are from a study of patients and donors after allogeneic stem cell transplantation. TCRdb itself ran the RT-PCR reads through MiXCR, one entry per CDR3 protein. The sample lists approximately 140,000 distinct CDR3 sequences; 30% to 45% were seen once. The source material was blood, either unsorted or a sorted T cell fraction (not recorded which). The sequence came from a human donor who was either an allogeneic HSCT recipient or a stem cell or donor lymphocyte infusion donor (not recorded which). It is not recorded whose cells these are; they may come from a transplant donor.

The CDR3 DNA is TGTGCTAGTGGATCAGGGGGAACTGAAGCTTTCTTT. Protein sequence: CASGSGGTEAFF. The J gene is TRBJ1-1, the V gene TRBV12-5, with 7 positions matching TRBD1. V dropped 6 bases and J dropped 5; count of bases not matched to a gene: 3. CDR1 LGHNT and CDR2 FRNRAP come from the germline V gene. The CDR3 totals 12 residues. Variable domain in full (rest from reference TRBV12-5 and TRBJ1-1): DARVTQTPRHKVTEMGQEVTMRCQPILGHNTVFWYRQTMMQGLELLAYFRNRAPLDDSGMPKDRFSAEMPDATLATLKIQPSEPRDSAVYFCASGSGGTEAFFGQGTRLTVV.